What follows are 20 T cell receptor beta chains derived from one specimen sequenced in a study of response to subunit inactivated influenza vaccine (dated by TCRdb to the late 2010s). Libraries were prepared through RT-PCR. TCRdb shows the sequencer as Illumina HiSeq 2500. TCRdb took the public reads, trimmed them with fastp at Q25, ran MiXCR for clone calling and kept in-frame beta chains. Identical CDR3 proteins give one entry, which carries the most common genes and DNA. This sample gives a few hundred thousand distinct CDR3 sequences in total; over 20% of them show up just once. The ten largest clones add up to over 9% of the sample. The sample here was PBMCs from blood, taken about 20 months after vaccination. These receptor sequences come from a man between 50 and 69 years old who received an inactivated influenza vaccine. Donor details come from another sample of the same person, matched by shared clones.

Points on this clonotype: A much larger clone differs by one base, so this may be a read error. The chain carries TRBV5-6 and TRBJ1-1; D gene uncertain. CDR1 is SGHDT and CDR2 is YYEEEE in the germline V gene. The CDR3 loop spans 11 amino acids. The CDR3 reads CVSSLDFEAFF. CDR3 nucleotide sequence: TGTGTCAGCAGCTTGGACTTTGAAGCTTTCTTT. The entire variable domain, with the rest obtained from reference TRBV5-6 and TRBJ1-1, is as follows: DAGVTQSPTHLIKTRGQQVTLRCSPKSGHDTVSWYQQALGQGPQFIFQYYEEEERQRGNFPDRFSGHQFPNYSSELNVNALLLGDSALYLCVSSLDFEAFFGQGTRLTVV.

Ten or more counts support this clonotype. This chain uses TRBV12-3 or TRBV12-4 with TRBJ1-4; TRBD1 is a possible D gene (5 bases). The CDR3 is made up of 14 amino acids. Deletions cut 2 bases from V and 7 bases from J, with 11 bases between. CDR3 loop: CASSLTQGSEKLFF. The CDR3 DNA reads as TGTGCCAGCAGTTTAACGCAGGGAAGTGAAAAACTGTTTTTT.

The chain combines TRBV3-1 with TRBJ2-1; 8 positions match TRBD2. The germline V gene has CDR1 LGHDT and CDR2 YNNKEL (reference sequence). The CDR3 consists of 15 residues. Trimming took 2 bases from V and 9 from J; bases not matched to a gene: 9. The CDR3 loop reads CASSQKGLGWGEQFF. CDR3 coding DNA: TGTGCCAGCAGCCAAAAGGGACTAGGTTGGGGTGAGCAGTTCTTC.

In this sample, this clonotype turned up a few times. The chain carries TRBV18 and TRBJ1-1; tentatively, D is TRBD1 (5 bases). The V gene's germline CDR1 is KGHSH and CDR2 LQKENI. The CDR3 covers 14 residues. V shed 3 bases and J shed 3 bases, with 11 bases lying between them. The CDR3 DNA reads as TGTGCCAGCTCACCGGGGGACGGATACACTGAAGCTTTCTTT. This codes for CASSPGDGYTEAFF. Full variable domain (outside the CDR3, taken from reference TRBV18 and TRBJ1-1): NAGVMQNPRHLVRRRGQEARLRCSPMKGHSHVYWYRQLPEEGLKFMVYLQKENIIDESGMPKERFSAEFPKEGPSILRIQQVVRGDSAAYFCASSPGDGYTEAFFGQGTRLTVV.

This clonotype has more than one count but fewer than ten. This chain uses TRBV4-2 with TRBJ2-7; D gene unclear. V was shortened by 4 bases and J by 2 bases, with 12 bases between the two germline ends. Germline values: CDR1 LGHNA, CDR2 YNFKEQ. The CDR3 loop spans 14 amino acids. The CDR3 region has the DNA TGTGCCAGCAGCCTTTTTACCGCGACCTACGAGCAGTACTTC. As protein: CASSLFTATYEQYF.

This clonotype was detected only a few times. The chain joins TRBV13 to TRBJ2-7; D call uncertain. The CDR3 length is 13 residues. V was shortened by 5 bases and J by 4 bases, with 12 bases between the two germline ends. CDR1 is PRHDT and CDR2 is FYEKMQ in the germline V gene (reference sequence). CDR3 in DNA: TGTGCCAGCAGCCCCAAGGGCACGTACGAGCAGTACTTC. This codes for CASSPKGTYEQYF.

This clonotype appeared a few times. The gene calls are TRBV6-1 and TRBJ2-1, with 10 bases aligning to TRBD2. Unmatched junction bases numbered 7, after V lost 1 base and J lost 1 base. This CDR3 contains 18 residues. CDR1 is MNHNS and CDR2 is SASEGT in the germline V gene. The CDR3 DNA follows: TGTGCCAGCAGTGAAGGGCTAGCGGGAGTCCCGTCCTACAATGAGCAGTTCTTC. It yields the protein CASSEGLAGVPSYNEQFF.

Here the CDR3 DNA reads TGCGCCAGCAGCCTATCACAGGGGGCGGGTGAGCAGTTCTTC. This translates into CASSLSQGAGEQFF. The chain links TRBV5-1 to TRBJ2-1, with TRBD1 identical over 9 bases. The CDR3 loop spans 14 amino acids. After removal of 4 bases from V and 9 bases from J, the junction contained 8 bases not matched to a gene. The germline gives CDR1 SGHRS, CDR2 YFSETQ.

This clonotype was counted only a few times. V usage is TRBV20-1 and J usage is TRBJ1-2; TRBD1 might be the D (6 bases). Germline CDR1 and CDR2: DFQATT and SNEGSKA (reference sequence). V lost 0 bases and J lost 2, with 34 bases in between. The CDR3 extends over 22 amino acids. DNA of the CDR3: TGCAGTGCTAGAGACCTCTTCGATCAAGTAGGGACAAGCCCCAAAGTAAACTATGGCTACACCTTC. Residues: CSARDLFDQVGTSPKVNYGYTF.

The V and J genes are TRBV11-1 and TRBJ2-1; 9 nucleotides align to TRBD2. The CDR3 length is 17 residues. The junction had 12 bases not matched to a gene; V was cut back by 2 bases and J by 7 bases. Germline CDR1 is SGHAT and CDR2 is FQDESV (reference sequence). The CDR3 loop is CASSLSPGLAGVNEQFF. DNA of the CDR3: TGTGCCAGCAGCTTAAGTCCGGGACTAGCAGGAGTTAATGAGCAGTTCTTC.

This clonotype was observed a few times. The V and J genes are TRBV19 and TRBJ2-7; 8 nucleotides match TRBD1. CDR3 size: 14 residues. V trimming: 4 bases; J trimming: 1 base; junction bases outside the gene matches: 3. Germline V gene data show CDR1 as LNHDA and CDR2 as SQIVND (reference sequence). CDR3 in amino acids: CASSTRTGSYEQYF. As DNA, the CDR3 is TGTGCCAGTAGTACCCGGACAGGGTCCTACGAGCAGTACTTC.

The CDR3 bases are TGCAGTGCTAGGGCTGGGATCAGCACAGATACGCAGTATTTT. Its translation: CSARAGISTDTQYF. The J gene is TRBJ2-3, the V gene TRBV20-1; D remains unclear. Trimming left V 3 bases short and J 0 bases short, with 10 bases between. The CDR3 length is 14 residues. CDR1 and CDR2 (germline): DFQATT, SNEGSKA (reference sequence).

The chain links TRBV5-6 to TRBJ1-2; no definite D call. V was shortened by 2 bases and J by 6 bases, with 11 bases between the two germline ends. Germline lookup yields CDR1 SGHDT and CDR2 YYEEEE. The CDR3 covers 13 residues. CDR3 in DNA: TGTGCCAGCAGCTTCGGGCAGCAAGATGGCTACACCTTC. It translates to CASSFGQQDGYTF.

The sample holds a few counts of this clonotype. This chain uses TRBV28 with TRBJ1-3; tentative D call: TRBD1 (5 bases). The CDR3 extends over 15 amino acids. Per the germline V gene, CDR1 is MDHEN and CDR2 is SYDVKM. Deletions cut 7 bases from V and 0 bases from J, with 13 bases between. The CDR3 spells CASIPSQGSGNTIYF. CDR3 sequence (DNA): TGTGCCAGCATTCCCAGTCAGGGCTCTGGAAACACCATATATTTT. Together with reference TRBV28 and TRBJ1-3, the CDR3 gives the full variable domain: DVKVTQSSRYLVKRTGEKVFLECVQDMDHENMFWYRQDPGLGLRLIYFSYDVKMKEKGDIPEGYSVSREKKERFSLILESASTNQTSMYLCASIPSQGSGNTIYFGEGSWLTVV.

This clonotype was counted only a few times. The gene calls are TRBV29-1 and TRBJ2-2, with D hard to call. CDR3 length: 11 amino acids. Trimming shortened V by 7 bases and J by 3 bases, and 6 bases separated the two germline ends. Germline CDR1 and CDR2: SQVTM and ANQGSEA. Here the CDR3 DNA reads TGCAGCGGCTACGACACCGGGGAGCTGTTTTTT. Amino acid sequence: CSGYDTGELFF.

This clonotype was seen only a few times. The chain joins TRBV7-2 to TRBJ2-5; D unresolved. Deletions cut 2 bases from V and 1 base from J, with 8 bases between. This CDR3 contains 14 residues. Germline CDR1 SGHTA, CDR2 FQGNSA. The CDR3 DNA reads TGTGCCAGCAGCTTAAGCCGAGTCCAAGAGACCCAGTACTTC. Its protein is CASSLSRVQETQYF.

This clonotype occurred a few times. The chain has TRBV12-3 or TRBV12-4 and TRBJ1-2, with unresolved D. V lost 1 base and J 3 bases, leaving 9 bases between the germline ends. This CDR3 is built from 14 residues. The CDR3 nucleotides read TGTGCCAGCAGTTTAGATGTGGGTTACTATGGCTACACCTTC. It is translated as CASSLDVGYYGYTF.

CDR3 sequence: CASSLRGGRPTEAFF. In nucleotides, the CDR3 is TGTGCCAGCAGCTTAAGGGGGGGTCGGCCCACTGAAGCTTTCTTT. This chain uses TRBV7-9 with TRBJ1-1, with D perhaps matching TRBD1 (6 bases). CDR1 is SEHNR and CDR2 is FQNEAQ in the germline V gene (reference sequence). The CDR3 has 15 residues. Trimming took off 2 bases at V and 4 bases at J, with 14 bases between the two ends.

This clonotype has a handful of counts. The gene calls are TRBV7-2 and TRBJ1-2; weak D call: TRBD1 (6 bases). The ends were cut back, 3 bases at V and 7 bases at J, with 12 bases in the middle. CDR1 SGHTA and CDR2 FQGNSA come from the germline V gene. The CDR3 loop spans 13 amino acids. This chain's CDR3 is CASSFDLTGGYTF. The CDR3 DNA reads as TGTGCCAGCAGCTTTGACCTGACAGGTGGCTACACCTTC.

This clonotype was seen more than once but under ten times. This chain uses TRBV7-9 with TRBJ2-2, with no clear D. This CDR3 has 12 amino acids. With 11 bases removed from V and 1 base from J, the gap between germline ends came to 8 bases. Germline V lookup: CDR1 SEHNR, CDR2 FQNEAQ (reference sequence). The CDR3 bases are TGTGCCCTCAACTTGAACACCGGGGAGCTGTTTTTT. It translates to CALNLNTGELFF.